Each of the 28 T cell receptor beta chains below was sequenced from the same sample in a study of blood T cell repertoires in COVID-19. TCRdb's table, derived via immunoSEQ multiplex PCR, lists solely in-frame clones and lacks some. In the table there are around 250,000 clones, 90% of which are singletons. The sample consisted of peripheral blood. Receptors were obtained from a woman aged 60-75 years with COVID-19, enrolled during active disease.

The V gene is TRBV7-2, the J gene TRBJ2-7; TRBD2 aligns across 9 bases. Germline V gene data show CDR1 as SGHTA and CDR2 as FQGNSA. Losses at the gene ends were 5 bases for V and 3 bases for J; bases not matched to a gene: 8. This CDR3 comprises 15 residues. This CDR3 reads CASSPGLAGHYEQYF. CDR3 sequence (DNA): TGTGCCAGCAGCCCCGGGCTAGCGGGGCACTACGAGCAGTACTTC. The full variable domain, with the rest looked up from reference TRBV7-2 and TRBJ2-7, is GAGVSQSPSNKVTEKGKDVELRCDPISGHTALYWYRQSLGQGLEFLIYFQGNSAPDKSGLPSDRFSAERTGGSVSTLTIQRTQQEDSAVYLCASSPGLAGHYEQYFGPGTRLTVT.

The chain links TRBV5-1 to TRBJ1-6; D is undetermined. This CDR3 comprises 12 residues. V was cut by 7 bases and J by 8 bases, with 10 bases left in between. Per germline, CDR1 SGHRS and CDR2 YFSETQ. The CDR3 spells CASRVVDSPLHF. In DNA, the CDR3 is TGCGCCAGCCGGGTGGTGGATTCACCCCTCCACTTT.

This CDR3 is CASSQRDGTSGGPMYLFF. The CDR3 region has the DNA TGCGCCAGCAGCCAGCGTGATGGGACTAGCGGGGGGCCCATGTATCTGTTCTTC. The chain links TRBV4-3 to TRBJ2-1, with TRBD2 identical over 15 bases. The CDR3 is 18 amino acids. Per the germline V gene, CDR1 is LGHNA and CDR2 is YSLEER. V shed 3 bases and J 15 bases; nucleotides not matched to a gene: 18.

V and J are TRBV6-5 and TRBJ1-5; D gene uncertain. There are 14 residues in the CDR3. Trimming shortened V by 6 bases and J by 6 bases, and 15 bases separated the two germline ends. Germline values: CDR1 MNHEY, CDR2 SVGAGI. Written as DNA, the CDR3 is TGTGCCAGCAGGCCGCCTTTGCGGGGTCAGCCCCAGCATTTT. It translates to CASRPPLRGQPQHF.

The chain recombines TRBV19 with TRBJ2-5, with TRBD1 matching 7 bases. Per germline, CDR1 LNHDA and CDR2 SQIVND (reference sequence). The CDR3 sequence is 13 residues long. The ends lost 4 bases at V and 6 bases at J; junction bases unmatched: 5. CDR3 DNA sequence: TGTGCCAGTAGTAAAGGGGGCCGGCAGACCCAGTACTTC. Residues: CASSKGGRQTQYF.

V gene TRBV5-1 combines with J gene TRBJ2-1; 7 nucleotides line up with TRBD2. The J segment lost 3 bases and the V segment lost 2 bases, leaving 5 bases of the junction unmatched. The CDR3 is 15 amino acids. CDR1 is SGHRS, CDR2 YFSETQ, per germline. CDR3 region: CASSFRGGDYNEQFF. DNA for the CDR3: TGCGCCAGCAGCTTCCGCGGGGGTGACTACAATGAGCAGTTCTTC.

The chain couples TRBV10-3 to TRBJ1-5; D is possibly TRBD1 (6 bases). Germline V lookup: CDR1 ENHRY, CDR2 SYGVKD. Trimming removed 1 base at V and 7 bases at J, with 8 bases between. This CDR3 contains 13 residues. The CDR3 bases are TGTGCCATCAGTGAGTATAGGGGGCAGCCCCAGCATTTT. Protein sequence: CAISEYRGQPQHF.

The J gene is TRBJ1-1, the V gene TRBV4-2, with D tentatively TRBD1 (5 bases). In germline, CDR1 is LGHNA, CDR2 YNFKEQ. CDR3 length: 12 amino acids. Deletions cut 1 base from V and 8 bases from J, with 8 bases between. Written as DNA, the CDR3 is TGTGCCAGCAGCCAAGGGGGCGCCGAAGCTTTCTTT. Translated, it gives CASSQGGAEAFF.

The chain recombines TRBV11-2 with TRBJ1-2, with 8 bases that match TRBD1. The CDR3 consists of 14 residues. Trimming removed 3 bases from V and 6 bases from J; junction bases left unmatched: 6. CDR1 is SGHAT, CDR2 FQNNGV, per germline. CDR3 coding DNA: TGTGCCAGCAGCTTTCTCTCAGGGGGCGATGGCTACACCTTC. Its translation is CASSFLSGGDGYTF.

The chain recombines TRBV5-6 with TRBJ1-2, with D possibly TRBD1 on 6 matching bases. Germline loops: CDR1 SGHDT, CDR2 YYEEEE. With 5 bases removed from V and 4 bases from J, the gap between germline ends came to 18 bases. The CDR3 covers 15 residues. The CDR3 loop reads CASSPTGRNSYGYTF. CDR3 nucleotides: TGTGCCAGCAGTCCTACAGGGCGGAACTCCTATGGCTACACCTTC.

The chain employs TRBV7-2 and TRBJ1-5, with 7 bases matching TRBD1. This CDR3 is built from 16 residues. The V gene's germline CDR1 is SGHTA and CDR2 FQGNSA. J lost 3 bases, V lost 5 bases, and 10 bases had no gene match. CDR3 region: CASSLTGTENNQPQHF. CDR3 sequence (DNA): TGTGCCAGCAGCCTCACCGGGACAGAGAACAATCAGCCCCAGCATTTT.

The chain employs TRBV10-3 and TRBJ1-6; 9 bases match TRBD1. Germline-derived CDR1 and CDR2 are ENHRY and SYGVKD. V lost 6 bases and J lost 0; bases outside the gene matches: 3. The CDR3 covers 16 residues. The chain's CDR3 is CAISDRGSSYNSPLHF. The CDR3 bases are TGTGCCATCAGCGACAGGGGGAGCTCCTATAATTCACCCCTCCACTTT.

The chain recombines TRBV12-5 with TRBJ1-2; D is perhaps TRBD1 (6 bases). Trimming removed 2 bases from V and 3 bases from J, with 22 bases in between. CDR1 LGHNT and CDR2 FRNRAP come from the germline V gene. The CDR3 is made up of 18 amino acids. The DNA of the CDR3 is TGTGCTAGTGGTTTGAATCTGGGGGCGGAATTCCGGGACTATGGCTACACCTTC. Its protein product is CASGLNLGAEFRDYGYTF.

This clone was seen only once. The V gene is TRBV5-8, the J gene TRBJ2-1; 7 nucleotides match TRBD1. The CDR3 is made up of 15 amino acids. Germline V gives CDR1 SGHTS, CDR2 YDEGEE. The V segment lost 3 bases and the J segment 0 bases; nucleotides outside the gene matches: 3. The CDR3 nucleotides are TGTGCCAGCAGCTCCAGGGGGTCCTCCTACAATGAGCAGTTCTTC. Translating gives CASSSRGSSYNEQFF.

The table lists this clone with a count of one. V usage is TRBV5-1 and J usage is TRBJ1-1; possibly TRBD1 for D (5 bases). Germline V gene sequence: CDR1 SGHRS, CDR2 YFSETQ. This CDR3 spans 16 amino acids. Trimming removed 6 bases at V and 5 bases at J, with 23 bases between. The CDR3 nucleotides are TGCGCCAGCACCCCAAGACGGGAGGGGATTTTGACTGAAGCTTTCTTT. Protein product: CASTPRREGILTEAFF.

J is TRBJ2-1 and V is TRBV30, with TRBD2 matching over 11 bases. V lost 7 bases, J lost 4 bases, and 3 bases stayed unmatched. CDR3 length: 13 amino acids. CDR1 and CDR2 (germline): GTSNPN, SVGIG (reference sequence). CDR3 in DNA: TGTGCCTTCTTAGCGGGGGGGTACAATGAGCAGTTCTTC. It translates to CAFLAGGYNEQFF.

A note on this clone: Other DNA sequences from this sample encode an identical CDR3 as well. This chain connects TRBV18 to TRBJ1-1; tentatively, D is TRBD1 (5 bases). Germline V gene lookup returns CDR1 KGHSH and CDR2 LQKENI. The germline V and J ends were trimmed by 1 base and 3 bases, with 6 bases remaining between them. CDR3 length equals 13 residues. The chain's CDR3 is CASSPRGDTEAFF. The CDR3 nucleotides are TGTGCCAGCTCACCACGGGGGGACACTGAAGCTTTCTTT.

The CDR3 region has the DNA TGTGCCAGCAGCTTAGGCCGAGACAGCTATGGCTACACCTTC. This codes for CASSLGRDSYGYTF. The chain links TRBV7-2 to TRBJ1-2, with D perhaps matching TRBD1 (5 bases). Germline V gene lookup returns CDR1 SGHTA and CDR2 FQGNSA. V lost 1 base to trimming and J lost 4 bases, with 10 bases between them. The CDR3 spans 14 residues.

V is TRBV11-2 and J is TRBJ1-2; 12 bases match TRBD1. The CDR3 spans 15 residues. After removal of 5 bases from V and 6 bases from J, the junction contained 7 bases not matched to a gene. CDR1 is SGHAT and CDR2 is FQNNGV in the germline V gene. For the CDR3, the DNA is TGTGCCAGCAGCCAGGGGACAGGGGGCTTGGATGGCTACACCTTC. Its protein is CASSQGTGGLDGYTF.

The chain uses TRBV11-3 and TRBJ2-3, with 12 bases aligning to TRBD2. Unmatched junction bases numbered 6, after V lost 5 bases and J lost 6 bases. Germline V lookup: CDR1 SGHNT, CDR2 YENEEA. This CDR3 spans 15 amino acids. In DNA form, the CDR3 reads TGTGCCAGCAGCCTTCGGACTAGCGGGATGGATACGCAGTATTTT. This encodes CASSLRTSGMDTQYF.

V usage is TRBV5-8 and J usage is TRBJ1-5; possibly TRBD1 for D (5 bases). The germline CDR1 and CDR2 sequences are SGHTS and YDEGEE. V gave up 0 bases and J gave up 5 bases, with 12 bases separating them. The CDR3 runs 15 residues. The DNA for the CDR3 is TGTGCCAGCAGCTTGGAGGGCGTGGGGCATCAGCCCCAGCATTTT. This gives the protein CASSLEGVGHQPQHF.

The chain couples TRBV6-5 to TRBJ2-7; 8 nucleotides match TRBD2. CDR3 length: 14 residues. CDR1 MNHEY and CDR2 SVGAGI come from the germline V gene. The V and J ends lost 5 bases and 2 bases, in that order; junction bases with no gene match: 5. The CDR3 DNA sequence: TGTGCCAGCAGTACGACTAGCGTCCCCTACGAGCAGTACTTC. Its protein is CASSTTSVPYEQYF.

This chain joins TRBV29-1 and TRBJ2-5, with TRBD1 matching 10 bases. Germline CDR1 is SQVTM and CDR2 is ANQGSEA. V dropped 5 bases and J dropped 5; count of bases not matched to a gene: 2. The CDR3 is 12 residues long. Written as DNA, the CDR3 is TGCAGCGTTCTGGACAGGGGGGAGACCCAGTACTTC. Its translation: CSVLDRGETQYF.

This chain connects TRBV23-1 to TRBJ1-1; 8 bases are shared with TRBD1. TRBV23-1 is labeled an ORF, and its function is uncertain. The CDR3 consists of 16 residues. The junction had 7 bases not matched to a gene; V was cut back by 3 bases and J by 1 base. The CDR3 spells CASSHRQGRKNTEAFF. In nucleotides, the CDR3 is TGCGCCAGCAGTCATAGACAGGGGCGGAAGAACACTGAAGCTTTCTTT.

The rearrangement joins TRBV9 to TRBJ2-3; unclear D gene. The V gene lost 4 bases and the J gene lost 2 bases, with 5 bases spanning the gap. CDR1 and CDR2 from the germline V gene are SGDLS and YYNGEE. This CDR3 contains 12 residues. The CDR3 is CASSSYTDTQYF. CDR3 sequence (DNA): TGTGCCAGCAGCTCCTACACAGATACGCAGTATTTT. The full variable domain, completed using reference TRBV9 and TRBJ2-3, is DSGVTQTPKHLITATGQRVTLRCSPRSGDLSVYWYQQSLDQGLQFLIQYYNGEERAKGNILERFSAQQFPDLHSELNLSSLELGDSALYFCASSSYTDTQYFGPGTRLTVL.

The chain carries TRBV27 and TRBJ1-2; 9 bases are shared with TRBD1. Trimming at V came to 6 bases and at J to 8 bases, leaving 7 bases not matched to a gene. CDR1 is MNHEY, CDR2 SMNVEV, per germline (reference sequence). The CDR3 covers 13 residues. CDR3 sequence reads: CASSRTGGDGYTF. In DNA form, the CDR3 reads TGTGCCAGCAGCCGAACAGGGGGCGACGGCTACACCTTC.

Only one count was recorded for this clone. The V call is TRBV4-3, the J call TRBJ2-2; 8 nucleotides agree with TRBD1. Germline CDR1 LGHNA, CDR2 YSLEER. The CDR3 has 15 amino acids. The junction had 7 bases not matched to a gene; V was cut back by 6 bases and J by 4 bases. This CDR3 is CASRPTGAGTGELFF. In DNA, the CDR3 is TGCGCCAGCAGACCGACAGGGGCCGGCACCGGGGAGCTGTTTTTT.

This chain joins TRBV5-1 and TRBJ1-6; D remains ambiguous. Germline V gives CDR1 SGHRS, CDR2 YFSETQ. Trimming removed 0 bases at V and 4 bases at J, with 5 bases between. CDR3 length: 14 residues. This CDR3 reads CASSLGEYNSPLHF. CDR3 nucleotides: TGCGCCAGCAGCTTGGGGGAGTATAATTCACCCCTCCACTTT. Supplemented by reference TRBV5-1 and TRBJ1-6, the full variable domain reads KAGVTQTPRYLIKTRGQQVTLSCSPISGHRSVSWYQQTPGQGLQFLFEYFSETQRNKGNFPGRFSGRQFSNSRSEMNVSTLELGDSALYLCASSLGEYNSPLHFGNGTRLTVT.